This T cell receptor beta chain was captured in a study of T cell responses to AZD1222 COVID-19 vaccine. Germline V gene lookup returns CDR1 SGHTA and CDR2 FQGNSA. The CDR3 runs to 13 residues. Trimming took 5 bases from V and 12 from J, leaving 17 bases between them. Profiling relied on immunoSEQ multiplex PCR, and the TCRdb table lists in-frame clones only, not all of them. The sample lists 120,000 or so clones; 88% were seen once. The chain carries TRBV7-2 and TRBJ2-1; D is ambiguous. The TCR comes from an adult in good health. Sample: peripheral blood, taken on day 0 of AZD1222 vaccination. The CDR3 loop reads CASSLGPPTGQFF. The CDR3 DNA sequence: TGTGCCAGCAGCCTCGGACCCCCAACGGGGCAGTTCTTC.